Here is one T cell receptor (beta chain) with its context. Its antigen is as yet unknown. The junction differs from germline at one of its ends, possibly a read error. The sample belongs to a study of OX40 agonist ivuxolimab in advanced cancers. Study-level results: Expanded clones tended on average to be more numerous among CD8+ T cells than CD4+.

The assay was immunoSEQ multiplex PCR, and TCRdb's table has in-frame clones only and misses some. Of approximately 84,000 clones in the sample, just over 90% are singletons; the top ten hold 0.4% to 0.55%. This CDR3 is 12 amino acids long. Germline loops: CDR1 MDHEN, CDR2 SYDVKM. The TCR was taken from an adult with an advanced solid tumor such as melanoma, head and neck, liver or kidney cancer. V usage is TRBV28 and J usage is TRBJ2-7, with D possibly TRBD1 on 6 matching bases. The sample consisted of CD4+ or CD8+ T cells sorted from blood, taken in a trial of the OX40 agonist ivuxolimab. CDR3: CASSGSYQGRNF. CDR3 in DNA: TGTGCCAGCAGTGGGTCATATCAGGGGCGGAACTTC.